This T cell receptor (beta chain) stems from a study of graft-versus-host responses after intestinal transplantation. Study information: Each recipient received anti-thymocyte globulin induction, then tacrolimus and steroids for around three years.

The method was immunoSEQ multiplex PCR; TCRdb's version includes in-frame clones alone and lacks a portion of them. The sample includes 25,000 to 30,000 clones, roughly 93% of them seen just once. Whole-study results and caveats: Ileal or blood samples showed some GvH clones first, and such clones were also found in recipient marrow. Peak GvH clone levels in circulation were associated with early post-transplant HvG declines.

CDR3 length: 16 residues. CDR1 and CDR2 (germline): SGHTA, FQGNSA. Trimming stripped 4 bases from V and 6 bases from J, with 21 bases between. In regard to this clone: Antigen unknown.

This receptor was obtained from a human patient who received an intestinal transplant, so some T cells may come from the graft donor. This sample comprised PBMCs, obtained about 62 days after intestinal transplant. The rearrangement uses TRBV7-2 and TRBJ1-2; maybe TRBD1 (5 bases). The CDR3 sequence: CASSYHPGLGFHGYTF. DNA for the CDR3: TGTGCCAGCAGCTACCACCCAGGGCTTGGATTTCATGGCTACACCTTC. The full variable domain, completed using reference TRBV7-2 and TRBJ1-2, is GAGVSQSPSNKVTEKGKDVELRCDPISGHTALYWYRQSLGQGLEFLIYFQGNSAPDKSGLPSDRFSAERTGGSVSTLTIQRTQQEDSAVYLCASSYHPGLGFHGYTFGSGTRLTVV.